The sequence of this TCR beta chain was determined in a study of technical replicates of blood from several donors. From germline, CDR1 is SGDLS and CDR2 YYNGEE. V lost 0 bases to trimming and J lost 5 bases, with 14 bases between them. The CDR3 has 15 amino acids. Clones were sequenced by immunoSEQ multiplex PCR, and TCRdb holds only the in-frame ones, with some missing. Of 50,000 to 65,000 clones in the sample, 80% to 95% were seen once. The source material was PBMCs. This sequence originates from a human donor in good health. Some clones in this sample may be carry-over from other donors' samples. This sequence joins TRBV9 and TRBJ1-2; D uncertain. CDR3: CASSVVGNAGYGYTF. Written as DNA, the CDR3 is TGTGCCAGCAGCGTAGTTGGGAACGCGGGGTATGGCTACACCTTC.